This is a list of T cell receptor beta chains from one sample in a study. TCRdb itself ran the 5' RACE reads through MiXCR, one entry per CDR3 protein. The sample lists about 62,000 distinct CDR3 sequences, approximately 29% occurring once. Sequencing was carried out using tumor-infiltrating naive CD4+ T cells sorted from the breast tumor. The receptor set was obtained from a female donor with breast cancer. The CDR3 runs from the conserved cysteine through the conserved F or W. The D gene is left open where the match is weak. Clone size appears in some rows only: once, few, many, or a class for an expanded clone.

TRBV24-1	TRBJ2-5	NA	TRBD2	CAASDQRGGLETQYF	TGTGCCGCCAGTGATCAGCGGGGGGGCCTAGAGACCCAGTACTTC
TRBV20-1	TRBJ2-3	NA	TRBD2	CSALPISGRDLDTQYF	TGCAGTGCTCTACCGATCTCGGGGAGGGATTTGGATACGCAGTATTTT
TRBV6-6	TRBJ2-7	many	NA	CASSYSGAKEQYF	TGTGCCAGCAGTTACTCCGGAGCGAAGGAGCAGTACTTC
TRBV5-1	TRBJ2-1	once	NA	CASSLELNTYNEQFF	TGCGCCAGCAGCTTGGAGCTCAATACATACAATGAGCAGTTCTTC
TRBV9	TRBJ1-1	NA	NA	CASSVGPGLNTEAFF	TGTGCCAGCAGCGTAGGACCGGGGCTGAACACTGAAGCTTTCTTT
TRBV6-1	TRBJ1-4	NA	NA	CASKITGVGEKLFF	TGTGCCAGCAAGATCACGGGTGTGGGTGAAAAACTGTTTTTT
TRBV4-1	TRBJ2-7	NA	TRBD2	CASSQDETTGTRAQYF	TGCGCCAGCAGCCAAGATGAAACTACCGGGACTAGGGCGCAGTACTTC
TRBV12-3/TRBV12-4	TRBJ2-1	NA	NA	CASTSGGRTNEQFF	TGTGCCAGCACCTCCGGGGGACGGACGAATGAGCAGTTCTTC
TRBV20-1	TRBJ1-2	NA	NA	CSAREDTGNGYTF	TGCAGTGCTAGAGAAGACACCGGGAATGGCTACACCTTC
TRBV7-2	TRBJ1-1	NA	NA	CASSFLGDAEAFF	TGTGCCAGCAGCTTCCTTGGGGACGCTGAAGCTTTCTTT
TRBV5-1	TRBJ2-5	NA	TRBD2	CASSLFAGGPEESQYF	TGCGCCAGCAGCTTGTTTGCGGGAGGGCCAGAGGAGTCCCAGTACTTC
TRBV20-1	TRBJ1-5	many	NA	CSAVPGQTPQHF	TGCAGTGCCGTCCCGGGACAAACGCCCCAGCATTTT
TRBV12-3/TRBV12-4	TRBJ1-2	NA	NA	CASSLGHHYGYTF	TGTGCCAGCAGTTTGGGACATCACTATGGCTACACCTTC
TRBV5-1	TRBJ2-7	few	TRBD1	CASSLGHGQVYEQYF	TGCGCCAGCAGCTTAGGGCACGGACAGGTTTACGAGCAGTACTTC
TRBV7-9	TRBJ2-7	few	TRBD2	CASRLGLAGKKRDEQYF	TGTGCCAGCAGATTAGGACTAGCGGGGAAAAAGCGGGACGAGCAGTACTTC
TRBV20-1	TRBJ1-4	NA	NA	CSARGDTNERLFF	TGCAGTGCTAGAGGGGACACTAATGAGAGACTGTTTTTT
TRBV20-1	TRBJ1-4	few	TRBD1	CSARQGGTNEKLFF	TGCAGTGCTAGACAGGGGGGAACTAATGAAAAACTGTTTTTT
TRBV5-5	TRBJ2-5	NA	TRBD2	CASSLAGGLETQYF	TGTGCCAGCAGTTTAGCGGGGGGCCTAGAGACCCAGTACTTC
TRBV6-1	TRBJ2-3	NA	TRBD1	CASVWTGLGDTQYF	TGTGCCAGCGTTTGGACAGGGTTAGGAGATACGCAGTATTTT
TRBV12-3/TRBV12-4	TRBJ2-3	few	TRBD1	CASSLADRGTDTQYF	TGTGCCAGCAGTTTAGCCGACAGGGGCACAGATACGCAGTATTTT
TRBV7-2	TRBJ1-2	many	NA	CASSSHRDWDGGYTF	TGTGCCAGCAGCTCACACCGGGACTGGGATGGTGGCTACACCTTC
TRBV20-1	TRBJ2-7	NA	TRBD2	CSARRLAGGPSPYEQYF	TGCAGTGCTAGGAGGCTAGCGGGAGGGCCTAGTCCCTACGAGCAGTACTTC
TRBV11-2	TRBJ2-4	NA	TRBD2	CASSLGLAGGGGNIQYF	TGTGCCAGCAGCTTAGGACTAGCGGGAGGGGGTGGAAACATTCAGTACTTC
TRBV12-3/TRBV12-4	TRBJ1-2	NA	TRBD1	CASTNSDRSYTF	TGTGCCAGCACCAACTCGGACAGGAGCTACACCTTC
TRBV5-1	TRBJ1-5	NA	TRBD1	CASSLGDPTGSGQPQHF	TGCGCCAGCAGCTTGGGGGATCCGACAGGGTCTGGGCAGCCCCAGCATTTT
TRBV11-3	TRBJ2-1	many	NA	CASSLSTMSDEQFF	TGTGCCAGCAGCTTAAGTACAATGTCGGATGAGCAGTTCTTC
TRBV11-2	TRBJ2-3	few	NA	CASSPTSITDTQYF	TGTGCCAGCAGCCCGACTAGTATCACAGATACGCAGTATTTT
TRBV13	TRBJ1-1	NA	NA	CASSLKGATEAFF	TGTGCCAGCAGCTTAAAGGGCGCGACTGAAGCTTTCTTT
TRBV4-2	TRBJ2-2	NA	NA	CASSQAAAGELFF	TGTGCCAGCAGCCAAGCTGCAGCGGGGGAGCTGTTTTTT
TRBV5-4	TRBJ2-1	NA	TRBD2	CASNTGLASLDEQFF	TGTGCCAGCAATACGGGACTAGCGTCCTTGGATGAGCAGTTCTTC
TRBV18	TRBJ2-6	few	NA	CASSPPSGANVLTF	TGTGCCAGCTCACCACCGAGTGGGGCCAACGTCCTGACTTTC
TRBV29-1	TRBJ1-2	many	NA	CSVATDINYGYTF	TGCAGCGTCGCGACAGATATTAACTATGGCTACACCTTC
TRBV20-1	TRBJ2-3	few	TRBD1	CSARHLGGQGNTDTQYF	TGCAGTGCTAGACACTTAGGAGGACAGGGAAACACAGATACGCAGTATTTT
TRBV4-2	TRBJ2-4	few	NA	CASSQEGQAKNIQYF	TGTGCCAGCAGCCAAGAAGGACAGGCCAAAAACATTCAGTACTTC
TRBV12-3/TRBV12-4	TRBJ2-3	many	NA	CASSLAGTDTQYF	TGTGCCAGCAGTTTAGCGGGAACAGATACGCAGTATTTT
TRBV7-9	TRBJ1-5	NA	NA	CASSSAGDPYQPQHF	TGTGCCAGCAGCTCGGCGGGGGACCCTTATCAGCCCCAGCATTTT
TRBV4-1	TRBJ2-6	few	NA	CASSQEEGSGANVLTF	TGCGCCAGCAGCCAAGAGGAGGGATCTGGGGCCAACGTCCTGACTTTC
TRBV9	TRBJ2-7	few	NA	CASSVGLAYEQYF	TGTGCCAGCAGCGTAGGACTAGCCTACGAGCAGTACTTC
TRBV6-1	TRBJ1-2	few	TRBD1	CASSEGTGANYGYTF	TGTGCCAGCAGTGAAGGGACAGGGGCTAACTATGGCTACACCTTC
TRBV2	TRBJ2-7	NA	NA	CASREGLALYEQYF	TGTGCCAGCAGGGAGGGACTCGCCTTGTACGAGCAGTACTTC
TRBV7-8	TRBJ2-7	NA	TRBD2	CASSFQPGLLSYEQYF	TGTGCCAGCAGCTTTCAACCGGGACTACTATCCTACGAGCAGTACTTC
TRBV18	TRBJ1-3	NA	TRBD1	CASSPPTGGNTIYF	TGTGCCAGCTCACCGCCGACAGGGGGAAACACCATATATTTT
TRBV7-2	TRBJ1-6	many	TRBD1	CASSRDRGNSPLHF	TGTGCCAGCAGCCGGGACAGGGGGAATTCACCCCTCCACTTT
TRBV5-1	TRBJ1-1	many	NA	CASSRPKGNTEAFF	TGCGCCAGCAGCCGCCCGAAGGGGAACACTGAAGCTTTCTTT
TRBV7-2	TRBJ2-7	NA	NA	CASSPGPRGSYEQYF	TGTGCCAGCAGCCCCGGACCCCGAGGCTCCTACGAGCAGTACTTC
TRBV20-1	TRBJ2-5	few	TRBD1	CSASNRDRGQETQYF	TGCAGTGCTTCAAACCGGGACAGGGGGCAAGAGACCCAGTACTTC
TRBV10-3	TRBJ1-3	NA	NA	CAISESPSGNTIYF	TGTGCCATCAGTGAGTCTCCCTCTGGAAACACCATATATTTT
TRBV25-1	TRBJ2-7	few	TRBD1	CASSESAGGFSF	TGTGCCAGCAGTGAATCAGCAGGGGGCTTTTCGTTC
TRBV27	TRBJ2-2	few	TRBD1	CASSQYRGVGGELFF	TGTGCCAGCAGCCAATACAGGGGAGTAGGCGGGGAGCTGTTTTTT
TRBV11-2	TRBJ2-3	NA	NA	CASSSEDWTDTQYF	TGTGCCAGCAGCTCTGAGGACTGGACAGATACGCAGTATTTT
TRBV4-1	TRBJ1-1	many	NA	CASSARTRGRIEAFF	TGCGCCAGCAGCGCGCGTACCCGGGGCAGAATAGAAGCTTTCTTT
TRBV9	TRBJ2-1	medium-sized	TRBD1	CASSVTGGTQQFF	TGTGCCAGCAGCGTAACAGGGGGCACCCAGCAGTTCTTC
TRBV5-4	TRBJ2-1	many	TRBD1	CASSRNGQGSYNEQFF	TGTGCCAGCAGCCGTAATGGACAGGGTTCCTACAATGAGCAGTTCTTC
TRBV7-2	TRBJ2-3	few	NA	CASSLAGSDTQYF	TGTGCCAGCAGCTTAGCGGGGTCAGATACGCAGTATTTT
TRBV2	TRBJ1-2	NA	TRBD1	CASMDRGFYGYTF	TGTGCCAGCATGGACAGGGGCTTTTATGGCTACACCTTC
TRBV6-2/TRBV6-3	TRBJ2-2	many	NA	CASSPAGTVKELFF	TGTGCCAGCAGTCCCGCGGGGACAGTGAAGGAGCTGTTTTTT
TRBV7-7	TRBJ2-2	few	NA	CASSLERATGELFF	TGTGCTAGCAGCTTAGAAAGGGCCACCGGGGAGCTGTTTTTT